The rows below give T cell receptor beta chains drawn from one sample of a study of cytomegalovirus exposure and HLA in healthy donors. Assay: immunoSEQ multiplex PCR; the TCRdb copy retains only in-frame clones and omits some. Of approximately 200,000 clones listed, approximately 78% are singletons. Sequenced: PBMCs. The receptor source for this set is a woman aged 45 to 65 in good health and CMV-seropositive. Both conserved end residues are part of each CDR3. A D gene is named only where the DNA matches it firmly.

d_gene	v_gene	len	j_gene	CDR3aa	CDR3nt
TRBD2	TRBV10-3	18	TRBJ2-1	CAVSDSPLNSGRVNEQFF	TGTGCCGTCAGTGATTCGCCCCTCAATAGCGGGAGAGTTAATGAGCAGTTCTTC
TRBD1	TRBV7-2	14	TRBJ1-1	CASSSGQVNTEAFF	TGTGCCAGCAGCAGCGGACAGGTGAACACTGAAGCTTTCTTT
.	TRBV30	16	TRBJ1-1	CAGTTGRGFGDTEAFF	TGTGCCGGAACCACAGGGAGAGGTTTTGGAGACACTGAAGCTTTCTTT
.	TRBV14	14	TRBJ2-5	CASPTGRGQETQYF	TGTGCCAGCCCCACGGGCAGGGGACAAGAGACCCAGTACTTC
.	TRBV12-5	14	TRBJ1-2	CASGLATEGYGYTF	TGTGCTAGTGGTTTGGCTACGGAGGGATATGGCTACACCTTC
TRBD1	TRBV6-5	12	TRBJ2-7	CASSRDRAEQYF	TGTGCCAGCAGCCGGGACAGGGCCGAGCAGTACTTC
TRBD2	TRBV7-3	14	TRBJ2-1	CASSSGLAGGPWFF	TGTGCCAGCAGTTCCGGACTAGCGGGAGGGCCATGGTTCTTC
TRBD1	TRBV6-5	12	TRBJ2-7	CASRQGAHEQYF	TGTGCCAGCAGACAGGGGGCTCACGAGCAGTACTTC
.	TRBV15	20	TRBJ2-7	CATSRDLGDTQRQGSYEQYF	TGTGCCACCAGCAGAGATCTGGGGGACACCCAAAGGCAAGGCTCCTACGAGCAGTACTTC
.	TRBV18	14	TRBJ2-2	CASSPSLDPGELFF	TGTGCCAGCTCACCAAGTCTAGACCCCGGGGAGCTGTTTTTT
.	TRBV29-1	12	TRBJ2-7	CSAAGGGYEQYF	TGCAGCGCCGCCGGAGGCGGATACGAGCAGTACTTC
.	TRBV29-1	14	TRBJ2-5	CSVRKFGVQETQYF	TGCAGCGTCCGGAAATTCGGGGTCCAAGAGACCCAGTACTTC
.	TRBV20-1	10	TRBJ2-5	CSASGETQYF	TGCAGTGCTAGCGGAGAGACCCAGTACTTC
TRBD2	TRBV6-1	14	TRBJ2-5	CASRGLAGLKTQYF	TGTGCCAGCAGAGGACTAGCGGGATTAAAGACCCAGTACTTC
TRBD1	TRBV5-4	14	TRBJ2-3	CASSEKRGLDTQYF	TGTGCCAGCAGCGAGAAAAGGGGGCTGGACACGCAGTATTTT